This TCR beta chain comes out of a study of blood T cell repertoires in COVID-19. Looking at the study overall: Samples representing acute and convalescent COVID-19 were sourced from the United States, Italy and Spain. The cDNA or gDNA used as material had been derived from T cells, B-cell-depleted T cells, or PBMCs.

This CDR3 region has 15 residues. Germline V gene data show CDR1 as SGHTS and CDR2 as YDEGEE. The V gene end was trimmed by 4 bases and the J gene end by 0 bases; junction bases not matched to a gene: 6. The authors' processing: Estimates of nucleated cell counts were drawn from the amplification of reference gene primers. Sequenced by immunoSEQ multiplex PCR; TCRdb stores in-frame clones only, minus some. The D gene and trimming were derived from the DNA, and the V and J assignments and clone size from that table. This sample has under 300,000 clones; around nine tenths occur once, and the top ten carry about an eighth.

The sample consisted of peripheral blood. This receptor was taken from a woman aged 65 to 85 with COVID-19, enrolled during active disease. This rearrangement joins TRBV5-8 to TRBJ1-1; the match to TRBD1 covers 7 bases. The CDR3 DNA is TGTGCCAGCAGCAGCGGACAGGAAATGAACACTGAAGCTTTCTTT. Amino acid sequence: CASSSGQEMNTEAFF. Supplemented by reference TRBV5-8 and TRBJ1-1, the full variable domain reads EAGVTQSPTHLIKTRGQQATLRCSPISGHTSVYWYQQALGLGLQFLLWYDEGEERNRGNFPPRFSGRQFPNYSSELNVNALELEDSALYLCASSSGQEMNTEAFFGQGTRLTVV.